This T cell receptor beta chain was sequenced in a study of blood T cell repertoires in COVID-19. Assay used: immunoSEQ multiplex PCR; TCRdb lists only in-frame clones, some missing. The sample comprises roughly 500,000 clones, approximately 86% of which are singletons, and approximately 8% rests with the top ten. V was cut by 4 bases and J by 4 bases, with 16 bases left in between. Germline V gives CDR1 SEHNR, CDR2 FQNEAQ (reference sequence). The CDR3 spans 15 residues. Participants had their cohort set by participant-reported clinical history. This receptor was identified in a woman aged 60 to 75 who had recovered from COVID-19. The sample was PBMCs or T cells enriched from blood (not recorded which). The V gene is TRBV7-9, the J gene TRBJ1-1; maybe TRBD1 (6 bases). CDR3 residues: CASSSEQGGGTEAFF. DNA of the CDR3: TGTGCCAGCAGCTCAGAACAGGGAGGGGGCACTGAAGCTTTCTTT.